The clone carrying this T cell receptor (beta chain) was recorded at least ten times. This entry comes from a study of early T cells in non-severe SARS-CoV-2 infection. TCRdb re-derived calls from the 5' RACE reads in MiXCR, one entry per CDR3 protein. The sample has about 35,000 distinct CDR3 sequences; around 5.1% are singletons. From germline, CDR1 is SGHRS and CDR2 YFSETQ. Trimming cost V 2 bases and J 8 bases, with 11 bases left between them. The CDR3 runs to 14 residues. The origin of this receptor is an adult who was a healthcare worker with PCR-confirmed SARS-CoV-2 infection or an uninfected control (not recorded which). Source: whole blood, taken at baseline. The chain has TRBV5-1 and TRBJ1-6, with D hard to call. CDR3 nucleotides: TGCGCCAGCAGCTTTCGATACCCCGATTCACCCCTCCACTTT. Encoded protein: CASSFRYPDSPLHF.